This paragraph reports one T cell receptor (beta chain). This clonotype was seen a few times. The specificity of this receptor is unknown. No base quality values were provided; no much bigger clone lies one nucleotide off. Peripheral blood CD8+ and CD4+ T cells from healthy donors, Susac syndrome patients and multiple sclerosis patients were profiled by high-throughput TCR beta sequencing. Treatment-naive patients with stable or active relapsing-remitting disease fulfilling revised McDonald criteria were used as multiple sclerosis controls. CD8+ TEMRA cells were enriched by FACS, while bulk CD8+ and CD4+ T cells were purified by magnetic negative isolation. Blood was collected in EDTA tubes and processed within 24 hours, with PBMCs isolated through density gradient centrifugation. PBMCs intended for TCR sequencing were cryopreserved in liquid nitrogen and thawed later in a water bath at 37 degrees C. The sorted or isolated CD4+, CD8+ and CD8+ TEMRA cells had a purity of 90% or higher.

This sample was included in a study of CD8 T cells in Susac syndrome (dated by TCRdb to 2018 to 2020). With respect to the entire study: Whether CD8+ T cell activation and differentiation in Susac syndrome was antigen driven was tested using repertoire sequencing. The study compared CD8+ T cell repertoire clonality among 11 to 12 healthy donors, roughly 14 Susac syndrome patients and approximately 16 multiple sclerosis patients. Results and caveats for the whole study, not just this receptor: The number of individuals in the TCR sequencing and HLA analysis was recognized as being relatively small.

CDR1 and CDR2 are drawn from the germline V gene: SGHAT, FQNNGV. V and J are truncated by 7 bases and 2 bases respectively, leaving an intervening sequence of 17 bases. From cysteine to phenylalanine, the CDR3 is 15 amino acids long. Only CDR3 DNA is held: 45 bases, read in frame from base 1. RNA was extracted using the RNeasy kit, and roughly 0.45 to 1 microgram was reverse transcribed with random hexamers. TCR beta CDR3 regions were amplified with the immunoSEQ multiplex PCR assay covering 54 Vbeta and 13 Jbeta segments. PCR amplification bias was corrected by using a synthetic template baseline for primer optimization and computational correction. Concerning the study's data processing: Reads were assigned to V, D and J genes according to IMGT and analyzed in immunoSEQ Analyzer, with only productive sequences retained. To calculate clonality, Shannon entropy was normalized by log2 of the number of productive unique sequences and then subtracted from one. For each patient and control, public and private clones were evaluated within the 100 most prevalent clones. Clones were defined as Susac-specific when absent from the healthy and MS cohorts, from roughly 1,000 published viral clones and from other ImmuneACCESS disease sequences. TCRdb redid the processing of the public reads, applying fastp at Q25 and MiXCR, and retained in-frame beta chains. Merged by CDR3 protein, the rows form single entries marked with the most common genes and DNA. The V and J calls follow TCRdb's processing rather than the paper's. The sample table shows about 290,000 distinct CDR3 sequences, and 85% are seen once. 0.2% to 0.25% of the sample goes to the ten largest clones.

This receptor was identified in a human donor with multiple sclerosis. The sequenced sample consisted of CD8+ T cells from PBMCs. This chain is built from TRBV11-2 and TRBJ1-1; the D gene is perhaps TRBD1, from 6 matching bases. The encoded CDR3 is CASTPGGLGNTEAFF. The nucleotide sequence is TGTGCCAGCACCCCGGGGGGGCTGGGAAACACTGAAGCTTTCTTT.